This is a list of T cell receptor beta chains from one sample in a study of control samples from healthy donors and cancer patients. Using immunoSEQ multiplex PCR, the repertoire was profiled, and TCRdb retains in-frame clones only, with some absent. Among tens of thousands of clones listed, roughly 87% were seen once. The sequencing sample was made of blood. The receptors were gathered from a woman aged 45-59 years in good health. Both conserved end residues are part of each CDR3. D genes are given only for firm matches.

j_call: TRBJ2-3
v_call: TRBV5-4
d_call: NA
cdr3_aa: CASSLESTQYF

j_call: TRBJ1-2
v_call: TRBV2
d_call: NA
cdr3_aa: CASGREIPYGYTF

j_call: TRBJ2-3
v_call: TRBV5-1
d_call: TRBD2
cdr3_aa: CASRGGTAGPDTQYF

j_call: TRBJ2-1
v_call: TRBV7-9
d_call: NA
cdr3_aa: CASGPFAPSYNEQFF

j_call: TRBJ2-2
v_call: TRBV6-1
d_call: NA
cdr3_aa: CASSDLWEEGRSGELFF

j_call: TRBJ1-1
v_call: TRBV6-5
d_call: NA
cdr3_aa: CASSRKGDEAFF

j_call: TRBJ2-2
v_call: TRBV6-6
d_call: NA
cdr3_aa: CASSYEQANTGELFF

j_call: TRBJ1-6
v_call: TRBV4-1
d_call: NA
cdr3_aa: CASSHHRSTYNSPLHF

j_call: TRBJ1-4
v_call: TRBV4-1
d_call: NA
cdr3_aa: CASSQLYGEKLFF

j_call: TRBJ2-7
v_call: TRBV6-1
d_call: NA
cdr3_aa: CASSEGGYWMWSYEQYF

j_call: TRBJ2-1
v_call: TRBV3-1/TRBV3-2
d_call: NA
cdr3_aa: CASSLPSQYNEQFF

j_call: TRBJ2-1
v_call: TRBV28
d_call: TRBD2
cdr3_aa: CASSLGLAGVAAPYNEQFF

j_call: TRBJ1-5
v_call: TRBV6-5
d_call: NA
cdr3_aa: CASSSGNQPQHF

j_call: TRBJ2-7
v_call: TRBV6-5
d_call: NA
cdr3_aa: CASTEAGSAYEQYF

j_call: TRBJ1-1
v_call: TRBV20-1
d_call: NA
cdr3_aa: CSASVNTEAFF

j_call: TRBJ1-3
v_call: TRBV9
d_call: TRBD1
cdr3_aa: CASSVAEDRKRTIMGNTIYF

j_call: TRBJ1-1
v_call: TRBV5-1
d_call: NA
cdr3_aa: CASSLAPNTEAFF

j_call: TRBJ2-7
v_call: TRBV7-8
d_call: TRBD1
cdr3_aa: CASRTFPGQTYEQYF

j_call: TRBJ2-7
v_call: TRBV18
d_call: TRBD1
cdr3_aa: CASSPPTGTYEQYF

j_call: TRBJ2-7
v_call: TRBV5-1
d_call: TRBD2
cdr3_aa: CASSETSGHSYEQYF

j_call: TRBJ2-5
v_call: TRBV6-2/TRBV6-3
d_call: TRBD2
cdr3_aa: CASSSRTSKETQYF

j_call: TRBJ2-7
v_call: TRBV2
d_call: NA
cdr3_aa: CASSEQGPRYEQYF

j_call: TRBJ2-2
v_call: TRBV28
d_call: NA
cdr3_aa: CASSFLHRELFF

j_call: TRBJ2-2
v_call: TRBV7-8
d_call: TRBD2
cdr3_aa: CASSFGTSENTGELFF

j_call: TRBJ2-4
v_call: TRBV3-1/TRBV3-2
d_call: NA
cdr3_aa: CASSQDYGDGQYF

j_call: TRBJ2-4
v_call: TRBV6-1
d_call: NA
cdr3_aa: CASSETGVLVAEGTKNIQYF

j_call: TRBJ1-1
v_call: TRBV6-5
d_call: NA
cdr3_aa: CASKAPGRAKTEAFF

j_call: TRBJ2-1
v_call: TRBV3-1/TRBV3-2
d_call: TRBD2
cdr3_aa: CASSQDLPLAGVFYEQFF

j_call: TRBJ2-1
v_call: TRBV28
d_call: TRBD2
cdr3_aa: CASSLGGRAVNEQFF

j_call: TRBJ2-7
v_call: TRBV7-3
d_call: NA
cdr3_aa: CASSLIKGGEQYF

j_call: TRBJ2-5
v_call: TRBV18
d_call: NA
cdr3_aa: CASSNRDGETQYF

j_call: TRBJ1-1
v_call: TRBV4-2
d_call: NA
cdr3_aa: CASSQTNRNTEAFF

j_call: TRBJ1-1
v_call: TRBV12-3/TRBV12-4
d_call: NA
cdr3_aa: CASSLRTNGEAFF

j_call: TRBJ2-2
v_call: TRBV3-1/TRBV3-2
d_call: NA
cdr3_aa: CASSFVAGELFF

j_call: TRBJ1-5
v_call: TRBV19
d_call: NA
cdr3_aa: CASSPEGIANQPQHF

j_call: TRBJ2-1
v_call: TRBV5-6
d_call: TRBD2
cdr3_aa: CASTRSGAGEQFF

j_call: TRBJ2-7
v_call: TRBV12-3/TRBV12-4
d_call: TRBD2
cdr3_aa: CASSLRGFPEQYF

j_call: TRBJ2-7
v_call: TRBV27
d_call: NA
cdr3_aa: CASSLSRGGNRDEQYF

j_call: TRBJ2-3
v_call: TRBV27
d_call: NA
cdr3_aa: CASSLRGGGTTDTQYF

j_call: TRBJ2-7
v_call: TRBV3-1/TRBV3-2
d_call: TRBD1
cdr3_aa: CASGQGFYEQYF

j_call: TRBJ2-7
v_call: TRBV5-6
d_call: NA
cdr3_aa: CASSFPGDGTYEQYF

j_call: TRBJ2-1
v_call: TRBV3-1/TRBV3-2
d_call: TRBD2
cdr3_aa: CASSPLGGRGNEQFF

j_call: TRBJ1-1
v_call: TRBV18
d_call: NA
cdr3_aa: CASSPGSRRGTEAFF

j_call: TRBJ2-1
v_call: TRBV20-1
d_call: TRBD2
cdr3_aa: CSASTAGGIYNEQFF

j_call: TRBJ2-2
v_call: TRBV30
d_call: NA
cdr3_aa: CAWSSHTNTGELFF

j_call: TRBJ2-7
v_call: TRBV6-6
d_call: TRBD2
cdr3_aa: CASSTRGGPEQYF